A selection of T cell receptor beta chains follows, all from one sample in a study of blood T cell repertoires in COVID-19. The method was immunoSEQ multiplex PCR; TCRdb's version includes in-frame clones alone and lacks a portion of them. The sample consists of 55,000 to 95,000 clones, 80% to 85% of them appearing once. Sequencing was performed on peripheral blood. The source is a woman aged 55-69 years with acute or convalescent COVID-19. Each CDR3 is given with its conserved first and last residue. The D gene is left open where the match is weak. A row's size may be missing; if present it is once, few, many or a size class.

>TRBD1|TRBJ2-4|.|TRBV6-1
CASSERYSVSKDLISGGGNIQYF
TGTGCCAGCAGTGAACGGTATAGTGTTTCAAAGGACCTTATTTCAGGGGGCGGAAACATTCAGTACTTC
>.|TRBJ2-3|.|TRBV3-1/TRBV3-2
CASSHLNTDTQYF
TGTGCCAGCAGTCACCTAAACACAGATACGCAGTATTTT
>TRBD1|TRBJ1-2|.|TRBV6-2/TRBV6-3
CASSYPYHPGQGHGYTF
TGTGCCAGCAGTTACCCATATCATCCAGGACAGGGGCATGGCTACACCTTC
>TRBD1|TRBJ1-3|.|TRBV19
CASSARDRGPYSGNTIYF
TGTGCCAGTAGCGCCCGCGACAGGGGGCCCTACTCTGGAAACACCATATATTTT
>TRBD2|TRBJ2-1|once|TRBV3-1/TRBV3-2
CASSPLLPSGNNEQFF
TGTGCCAGCAGCCCATTATTACCTAGCGGGAATAATGAGCAGTTCTTC
>.|TRBJ2-1|.|TRBV4-1
CASSQVPPPRGDNEQFF
TGCGCCAGCAGCCAAGTCCCACCACCCCGGGGAGACAATGAGCAGTTCTTC
>TRBD1|TRBJ1-5|.|TRBV7-6
CASSPGQGAAQPQHF
TGTGCCAGCAGCCCCGGACAGGGGGCAGCTCAGCCCCAGCATTTT
>.|TRBJ2-1|.|TRBV6-4
CASSGQASSYNEQFF
TGTGCCAGCAGTGGTCAGGCGAGCTCCTACAATGAGCAGTTCTTC
>.|TRBJ2-3|.|TRBV11-3
CASSLDRGTQYF
TGTGCCAGCAGCTTGGACCGGGGTACGCAGTATTTT
>TRBD1|TRBJ1-4|.|TRBV10-3
CATRDREINEKLFF
TGTGCCACCCGTGACAGGGAAATTAATGAAAAACTGTTTTTT
>.|TRBJ1-6|.|TRBV6-1
CASSDMTQSYNSPLHF
TGTGCCAGCAGTGACATGACACAGTCGTATAATTCACCCCTCCACTTT
>.|TRBJ1-1|few|TRBV6-5
CASIVDRISTEAFF
TGTGCCAGCATCGTAGACAGGATTAGCACTGAAGCTTTCTTT
>.|TRBJ1-6|.|TRBV30
CAWSPPSRAGSPLHF
TGTGCCTGGAGCCCGCCCTCGCGCGCGGGTTCACCCCTCCACTTT
>TRBD1|TRBJ1-1|.|TRBV3-1/TRBV3-2
CASSQNDRGRLNTEAFF
TGTGCCAGCAGCCAAAACGACAGGGGGCGGTTGAACACTGAAGCTTTCTTT
>.|TRBJ1-1|once|TRBV19
CASSIVPNTEAFF
TGTGCCAGTAGTATAGTCCCTAACACTGAAGCTTTCTTT
>.|TRBJ1-5|.|TRBV4-1
CASSQSPGGHQPQHF
TGCGCCAGCAGCCAATCCCCCGGGGGTCATCAGCCCCAGCATTTT
>TRBD1|TRBJ2-6|.|TRBV10-3
CAISDGTGSGANVLTF
TGTGCCATCAGTGACGGGACAGGGTCTGGGGCCAACGTCCTGACTTTC
>.|TRBJ1-2|.|TRBV7-9
CASSLPDRPYGYTF
TGTGCCAGCAGCTTACCTGACAGACCCTATGGCTACACCTTC
>TRBD1|TRBJ2-1|once|TRBV5-1
CASSLKAGTGGNEQFF
TGCGCCAGCAGCTTAAAGGCGGGGACAGGGGGCAATGAGCAGTTCTTC
>.|TRBJ2-1|.|TRBV3-1/TRBV3-2
CASSPRDLYSYNEQFF
TGTGCCAGCAGCCCCCGGGACTTATACTCCTACAATGAGCAGTTCTTC
>.|TRBJ2-5|few|TRBV3-1/TRBV3-2
CASSLQEMQETQYF
TGTGCCAGCAGCCTACAGGAGATGCAAGAGACCCAGTACTTC
>TRBD1|TRBJ1-2|.|TRBV16
CASSQSGTGDGYTF
TGTGCCAGCAGCCAATCTGGGACAGGGGATGGCTACACCTTC
>TRBD1|TRBJ1-6|.|TRBV6-5
CASSSTGAYNSPLHF
TGTGCCAGCAGTTCAACAGGGGCTTATAATTCACCCCTCCACTTT
>.|TRBJ1-1|.|TRBV19
CASSKRGGTEAFF
TGTGCCAGTAGTAAACGGGGTGGCACTGAAGCTTTCTTT
>.|TRBJ1-5|.|TRBV19
CASSIHRSAVNQPQHF
TGTGCCAGTAGTATCCATAGGTCGGCGGTCAATCAGCCCCAGCATTTT
>TRBD1|TRBJ1-1|.|TRBV29-1
CSVRDRVNTEAFF
TGCAGCGTGCGGGACAGGGTGAACACTGAAGCTTTCTTT
>.|TRBJ1-4|.|TRBV5-1
CASSPGGATNEKLFF
TGCGCCAGCAGCCCCGGGGGGGCAACTAATGAAAAACTGTTTTTT
>.|TRBJ1-2|.|TRBV2
CASLPAWTENYGYTF
TGTGCCAGCCTCCCGGCCTGGACAGAGAACTATGGCTACACCTTC
>.|TRBJ1-4|.|TRBV5-1
CASTSRPQTGEKLFF
TGCGCCAGCACCTCCCGCCCTCAAACGGGGGAAAAACTGTTTTTT
>.|TRBJ1-1|.|TRBV6-6
CASSYLGALMNTEAFF
TGTGCCAGCAGTTACTTAGGAGCATTAATGAACACTGAAGCTTTCTTT
>TRBD2|TRBJ2-3|.|TRBV5-3
CARSLGPGLADLLLADTQYF
TGTGCCAGAAGCTTGGGACCGGGACTAGCGGACCTATTATTGGCAGATACGCAGTATTTT
>TRBD1|TRBJ1-1|once|TRBV4-1
CASKGQGSQWAFF
TGCGCCAGCAAAGGACAGGGAAGTCAGTGGGCTTTCTTT
>.|TRBJ2-5|few|TRBV24-1
CATSVAGMETQYF
TGTGCCACCAGTGTTGCGGGTATGGAGACCCAGTACTTC
>TRBD2|TRBJ2-1|.|TRBV5-1
CASIAGGGTYNEQFF
TGCGCCAGCATCGCGGGAGGGGGTACCTACAATGAGCAGTTCTTC
>TRBD1|TRBJ1-2|.|TRBV4-1
CASSRPGQLEGESGYTF
TGCGCCAGCAGCCGCCCGGGACAGCTCGAGGGTGAGAGCGGCTACACCTTC
>.|TRBJ1-1|few|TRBV21-1
CGRGEAFF
TGTGGCCGAGGGGAAGCTTTCTTT
>.|TRBJ1-2|.|TRBV7-2
CASSLFSLSGGYTF
TGTGCCAGCAGCTTATTCTCACTATCGGGTGGCTACACCTTC
>.|TRBJ1-1|.|TRBV24-1
CATAGTNTEAFF
TGTGCCACAGCGGGTACGAACACTGAAGCTTTCTTT
>.|TRBJ2-4|.|TRBV19
CASSMRTDSDIQYF
TGTGCCAGTAGTATGAGGACAGATTCGGACATTCAGTACTTC
>.|TRBJ1-4|.|TRBV4-2
CASSQGTGGNEKLFF
TGTGCCAGCAGCCAAGGGACTGGTGGCAATGAAAAACTGTTTTTT
>.|TRBJ2-5|.|TRBV6-5
CASSYSGQARQETQYF
TGTGCCAGCAGTTACTCGGGGCAGGCCAGACAAGAGACCCAGTACTTC
>TRBD2|TRBJ2-3|.|TRBV15
CATRDWGGSTDTQYF
TGTGCCACGCGGGACTGGGGGGGGAGCACAGATACGCAGTATTTT
>TRBD1|TRBJ2-2|once|TRBV5-4
CASSVVQGAGTGELFF
TGTGCCAGCAGCGTTGTACAGGGGGCGGGCACCGGGGAGCTGTTTTTT
>.|TRBJ2-7|.|TRBV10-3
CAISQTTDSYEQYF
TGTGCCATCAGTCAAACGACAGACTCCTACGAGCAGTACTTC
>.|TRBJ1-2|.|TRBV30
CAQKRLAANYGYTF
TGTGCCCAAAAGCGGCTAGCCGCGAACTATGGCTACACCTTC
>TRBD1|TRBJ1-4|.|TRBV5-1
CASSLTGRGQVNEKLFF
TGCGCCAGCAGCTTGACAGGAAGGGGGCAGGTTAATGAAAAACTGTTTTTT
>.|TRBJ1-1|.|TRBV12-5
CASGLVRGMSDTEAFF
TGTGCTAGTGGTTTGGTTAGGGGAATGTCGGACACTGAAGCTTTCTTT
>.|TRBJ1-5|.|TRBV2
CASSVTGNGNQPQHF
TGTGCCAGCAGTGTAACGGGAAATGGCAATCAGCCCCAGCATTTT
>.|TRBJ1-3|.|TRBV5-6
CASSLEAGNTIYF
TGTGCCAGCAGCTTGGAAGCGGGAAACACCATATATTTT